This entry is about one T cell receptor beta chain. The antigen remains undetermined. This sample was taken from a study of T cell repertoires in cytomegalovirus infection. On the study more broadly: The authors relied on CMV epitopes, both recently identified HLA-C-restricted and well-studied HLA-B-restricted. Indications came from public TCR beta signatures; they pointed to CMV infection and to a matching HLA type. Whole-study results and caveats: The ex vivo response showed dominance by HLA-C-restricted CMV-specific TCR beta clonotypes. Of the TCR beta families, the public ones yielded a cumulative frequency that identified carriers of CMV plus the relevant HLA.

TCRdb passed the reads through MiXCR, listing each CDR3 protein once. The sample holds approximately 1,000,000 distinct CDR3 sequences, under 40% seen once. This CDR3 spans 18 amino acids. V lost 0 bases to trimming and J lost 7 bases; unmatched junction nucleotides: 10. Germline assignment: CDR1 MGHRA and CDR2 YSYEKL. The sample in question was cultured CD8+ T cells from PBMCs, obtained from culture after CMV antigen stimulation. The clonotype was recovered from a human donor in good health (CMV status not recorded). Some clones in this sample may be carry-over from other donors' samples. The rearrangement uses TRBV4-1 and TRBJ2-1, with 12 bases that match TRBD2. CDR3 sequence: CASSQDPPLAGGHNEQFF. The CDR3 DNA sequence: TGCGCCAGCAGCCAAGATCCCCCGCTAGCGGGGGGGCATAATGAGCAGTTCTTC.